These 18 T cell receptor beta chains came from one sample sequenced in a study of blood T cell repertoires in COVID-19. Produced via immunoSEQ multiplex PCR; TCRdb's table is partial and in-frame only. Of 130,000 to 150,000 clones in the sample, approximately 80% are singletons; the top ten hold 8.8%. Sequencing was done on a sample of peripheral blood. Every receptor here comes from a woman older than 75 in a cohort sampled during active or convalescent COVID-19.

The rearrangement links TRBV19 to TRBJ1-6; weak D call: TRBD1 (5 bases). Looked up from germline, CDR1 is LNHDA and CDR2 is SQIVND (reference sequence). The CDR3 runs 17 residues. Trimming pared 5 bases from V and 6 bases from J, leaving 20 bases between. The DNA for the CDR3 is TGTGCCAGTAGTTCAACGACGGACAACCGGCTTAATTCACCCCTCCACTTT. Translated: CASSSTTDNRLNSPLHF.

This CDR3 is CASSDDRGGHTEAFF. CDR3 nucleotides: TGTGCCAGCAGTGATGACAGGGGGGGACACACTGAAGCTTTCTTT. This chain uses TRBV25-1 with TRBJ1-1; 9 nucleotides agree with TRBD1. Looked up from germline, CDR1 is MGHDK and CDR2 is SYGVNS. The CDR3 has 15 residues. V lost 3 bases, J lost 3 bases, and 5 bases stayed unmatched. The full variable domain, rest sourced from reference TRBV25-1 and TRBJ1-1, is EADIYQTPRYLVIGTGKKITLECSQTMGHDKMYWYQQDPGMELHLIHYSYGVNSTEKGDLSSESTVSRIRTEHFPLTLESARPSHTSQYLCASSDDRGGHTEAFFGQGTRLTVV.

The chain uses TRBV5-1 and TRBJ1-2, with a tentative D call TRBD1 (5 bases). The CDR3 is 16 residues long. Trimming left V 0 bases short and J 0 bases short, with 12 bases between. The V gene's germline CDR1 is SGHRS and CDR2 YFSETQ. The CDR3 nucleotides are TGCGCCAGCAGCTTGGTCTCGGGGGAGGCTAACTATGGCTACACCTTC. This gives the protein CASSLVSGEANYGYTF.

The CDR3 sequence: CATSDWTGQGDTQYF. The CDR3 DNA reads as TGTGCCACCAGTGACTGGACAGGGCAAGGCGATACGCAGTATTTT. The chain couples TRBV24-1 to TRBJ2-3; 8 bases agree with TRBD1. The CDR3 is 15 amino acids. The germline CDR1 and CDR2 sequences are KGHDR and SFDVKD. Germline trimming cut 4 bases from V and 6 bases from J; bases unmatched to any gene: 8.

This chain joins TRBV4-2 and TRBJ1-2, with 7 bases aligning to TRBD1. CDR1 and CDR2 (germline): LGHNA, YNFKEQ. V shed 6 bases, J shed 2 bases, and the junction held 6 bases outside the gene matches. The CDR3 is 14 amino acids. The CDR3 region is CASRERQGNYGYTF. CDR3 nucleotide sequence: TGTGCCAGCAGAGAGAGACAGGGAAACTATGGCTACACCTTC.

The chain has TRBV11-1 and TRBJ1-1, with 7 bases lining up with TRBD1. CDR1 and CDR2 from the germline V gene are SGHAT and FQDESV (reference sequence). V gave up 6 bases and J gave up 1 base; unmatched junction bases: 5. CDR3 length: 14 amino acids. CDR3 nucleotides: TGTGCCAGCAGTCAAAGGACAGGGAACACTGAAGCTTTCTTT. Translating gives CASSQRTGNTEAFF.

The V gene is TRBV6-5, the J gene TRBJ1-2; possible D gene TRBD1, 5 bases. CDR1 MNHEY and CDR2 SVGAGI come from the germline V gene. The CDR3 spans 11 residues. The V gene lost 9 bases and the J gene lost 5 bases, with 10 bases spanning the gap. This CDR3 reads CASRTHYGYTF. The CDR3 coding sequence is TGTGCCAGTAGGACACATTATGGCTACACCTTC.

This chain joins TRBV28 and TRBJ2-7, with TRBD1 identical over 9 bases. There are 15 residues in the CDR3. Germline CDR1 reads MDHEN; CDR2 reads SYDVKM. V trimming: 5 bases; J trimming: 3 bases; junction bases outside the gene matches: 8. This CDR3 reads CASSTTLGQGYEQYV. The CDR3 nucleotides are TGTGCCAGCAGTACAACCCTGGGACAGGGCTACGAGCAGTACGTC.

This rearrangement joins TRBV5-3 to TRBJ2-7; 10 bases align to TRBD1. TRBV5-3 is placed among ORFs of uncertain function. The CDR3 extends over 15 amino acids. J gave up 0 bases and V 6 bases, and 6 bases lay outside the gene matches. The CDR3 loop reads CARTVRDRGSYEQYV. In DNA form, the CDR3 reads TGTGCCAGAACCGTCCGGGACAGGGGCTCCTACGAGCAGTACGTC.

V usage is TRBV3-1 (or the pseudogene TRBV3-2) and J usage is TRBJ2-3; 9 bases map to TRBD2. The length of the CDR3 is 16 residues. V shed 0 bases, J shed 6 bases, and the junction held 7 bases outside the gene matches. Germline CDR1 reads LGHDT; CDR2 reads YNNKEL (reference sequence). CDR3 region: CASSQDALAGRDTQYF. The DNA of the CDR3 is TGTGCCAGCAGCCAAGATGCCCTAGCGGGGAGGGATACGCAGTATTTT.

J is TRBJ1-5 and V is TRBV2; no clear D gene. Per the germline V gene, CDR1 is SNHLY and CDR2 is FYNNEI. The ends were cut back, 3 bases at V and 2 bases at J, with 11 bases in the middle. This CDR3 is 15 amino acids long. The CDR3 coding sequence is TGTGCCAGCAGTGAGAGGTGGGAGGGCAATCAGCCCCAGCATTTT. Its protein product is CASSERWEGNQPQHF.

The table lists this clone with a count of one. V gene TRBV10-2 combines with J gene TRBJ2-1, with TRBD1 as a possible D gene (5 bases). Germline V CDR1 and CDR2: WSHSY, SAAADI. The CDR3 loop spans 15 amino acids. V was clipped by 5 bases and J by 7 bases, with 18 bases between them. Here the CDR3 reads CASSSLNTGPNEQFF. The CDR3 bases are TGCGCCAGCAGTTCATTGAACACAGGTCCAAATGAGCAGTTCTTC.

V and J are TRBV4-1 and TRBJ1-2, with 8 bases that match TRBD1. With 4 bases clipped from V and 8 bases from J, the junction kept 6 bases outside the gene matches. The CDR3 runs to 13 residues. In germline, CDR1 is MGHRA, CDR2 YSYEKL. The CDR3 reads CASSPTTGDGYTF. The CDR3 nucleotides are TGCGCCAGCAGCCCGACGACAGGGGACGGCTACACCTTC.

The chain carries TRBV7-3 and TRBJ2-1; 10 bases map to TRBD2. With 5 bases clipped from V and 9 bases from J, the junction kept 7 bases outside the gene matches. This CDR3 has 14 residues. Germline CDR1 is SGHTA and CDR2 is FQGTGA. The CDR3 sequence: CASSPSGGVSEQFF. DNA for the CDR3: TGTGCCAGCAGCCCTAGCGGGGGAGTAAGTGAGCAGTTCTTC.

The chain has TRBV5-1 and TRBJ2-3; TRBD2 matches 13 bases. The ends lost 4 bases at V and 3 bases at J; junction bases unmatched: 2. CDR1 and CDR2 (germline): SGHRS, YFSETQ. The CDR3 contains 15 residues. CDR3 protein: CASSPGLAGTDTQYF. The CDR3 region has the DNA TGCGCCAGCAGCCCGGGACTAGCGGGAACAGATACGCAGTATTTT.

The V gene is TRBV7-9, the J gene TRBJ2-3, with TRBD2 identical over 8 bases. The length of the CDR3 is 15 residues. Germline V lookup: CDR1 SEHNR, CDR2 FQNEAQ (reference sequence). V was pared by 1 base and J by 1 base, with 1 base of the junction left unmatched. For the CDR3, the DNA is TGTGCCAGCAGCTTAGAAGCGGGGGGCACAGATACGCAGTATTTT. Its translation: CASSLEAGGTDTQYF.

V gene TRBV5-4 combines with J gene TRBJ2-5; 13 bases align to TRBD2. The CDR3 loop spans 15 amino acids. J was trimmed by 4 bases and V by 5 bases; bases with no gene match: 5. From germline, CDR1 is SGHNT and CDR2 YYREEE (reference sequence). CDR3 nucleotide sequence: TGTGCCAGCAGGAGGACTAGCGGGGGTTTAGAGACCCAGTACTTC. This encodes CASRRTSGGLETQYF.

This CDR3 reads CASSLEGGVGYTF. CDR3 nucleotides: TGTGCCAGCAGCCTTGAAGGAGGGGTTGGCTACACCTTC. This chain joins TRBV7-8 and TRBJ1-2, with D possibly matching TRBD1 (5 bases). V was cut by 5 bases and J by 7 bases, with 14 bases left in between. This CDR3 region has 13 residues. Germline V gene sequence: CDR1 SGHVS, CDR2 FQNEAQ. The complete variable domain, with remaining parts taken from reference TRBV7-8 and TRBJ1-2, reads GAGVSQSPRYKVAKRGQDVALRCDPISGHVSLFWYQQALGQGPEFLTYFQNEAQLDKSGLPSDRFFAERPEGSVSTLKIQRTQQEDSAVYLCASSLEGGVGYTFGSGTRLTVV.